This is a list of T cell receptor beta chains from one sample in a study of blood T cell repertoires in COVID-19. Clones were sequenced by immunoSEQ multiplex PCR, and TCRdb holds only the in-frame ones, with some missing. The sample contains around 20,000 clones, 80% to 90% of which appear only once. The specimen was peripheral blood. Receptor source: a woman aged 55-69 years with active COVID-19. The CDR3 runs from the conserved cysteine through the conserved F or W. Fields, in order: D gene, clone size, V gene, J gene, CDR3 DNA, CDR3 protein. D genes are given only for firm matches. A row's size may be missing; if present it is once, few, many or a size class.

D gene: .
clone size: few
V gene: TRBV9
J gene: TRBJ2-5
CDR3 DNA: TGTGCCAGCAGCGACGACGGGGGAAGGGGGACCCAGTACTTC
CDR3 protein: CASSDDGGRGTQYF

D gene: .
clone size: once
V gene: TRBV18
J gene: TRBJ2-3
CDR3 DNA: TGTGCCAGCTCACCAGGGGGCCCGGGCACAGATACGCAGTATTTT
CDR3 protein: CASSPGGPGTDTQYF

D gene: .
clone size: .
V gene: TRBV3-1/TRBV3-2
J gene: TRBJ2-7
CDR3 DNA: TGTGCCAGCGGCCTGCGGGGCACTTCCTACGAGCAGTACTTC
CDR3 protein: CASGLRGTSYEQYF

D gene: .
clone size: .
V gene: TRBV6-5
J gene: TRBJ1-2
CDR3 DNA: TGTGCCAGCAGTCCAAACTATGGCTACACCTTC
CDR3 protein: CASSPNYGYTF

D gene: TRBD1
clone size: once
V gene: TRBV18
J gene: TRBJ1-6
CDR3 DNA: TGTGCCAGCTCACCCCCCGGACAGGTTAATAATTCACCCCTCCACTTT
CDR3 protein: CASSPPGQVNNSPLHF

D gene: .
clone size: .
V gene: TRBV9
J gene: TRBJ1-5
CDR3 DNA: TGTGCCAGCAGCTCGACCGGGAGTAGGGATCAGCCCCAGCATTTT
CDR3 protein: CASSSTGSRDQPQHF

D gene: .
clone size: once
V gene: TRBV3-1/TRBV3-2
J gene: TRBJ2-2
CDR3 DNA: TGTGCCAGCAGCCAAGGGAGGGTTGCGGCGAACACCGGGGAGCTGTTTTTT
CDR3 protein: CASSQGRVAANTGELFF

D gene: TRBD1
clone size: .
V gene: TRBV19
J gene: TRBJ1-2
CDR3 DNA: TGTGCCAGTTGGGACAGGGGGCTCCCCAGTGGCTACACCTTC
CDR3 protein: CASWDRGLPSGYTF

D gene: TRBD1
clone size: .
V gene: TRBV14
J gene: TRBJ2-1
CDR3 DNA: TGTGCCAGCAGCCACCTATTTGGACAGGGAGCCGATGAGCAGTTCTTC
CDR3 protein: CASSHLFGQGADEQFF

D gene: TRBD1
clone size: .
V gene: TRBV6-6
J gene: TRBJ1-2
CDR3 DNA: TGTGCCAGCAGTCAGACAGGGTATGGCTACACCTTC
CDR3 protein: CASSQTGYGYTF

D gene: .
clone size: .
V gene: TRBV4-1
J gene: TRBJ1-5
CDR3 DNA: TGCGCCAGCAGCCAAGGCCGGGTCCGGGGATCGAATCAGCCCCAGCATTTT
CDR3 protein: CASSQGRVRGSNQPQHF

D gene: .
clone size: .
V gene: TRBV2
J gene: TRBJ1-4
CDR3 DNA: TGTGCCAGCAGTGAAGCGCTTCCGGGGGATGCAACTAATGAAAAACTGTTTTTT
CDR3 protein: CASSEALPGDATNEKLFF

D gene: .
clone size: .
V gene: TRBV6-4
J gene: TRBJ2-2
CDR3 DNA: TGTGCCAGCAGGGAAGGGGGAGAGACCGGGGAGCTGTTTTTT
CDR3 protein: CASREGGETGELFF

D gene: .
clone size: .
V gene: TRBV5-1
J gene: TRBJ1-1
CDR3 DNA: TGCGCCAGCAGCCAGGCCCTCCGAGCGGACACTGAAGCTTTCTTT
CDR3 protein: CASSQALRADTEAFF

D gene: .
clone size: once
V gene: TRBV7-2
J gene: TRBJ1-1
CDR3 DNA: TGTGCCAGCAGCCCCCGGGAGGGAGCGAGCCCTGAAGCTTTCTTT
CDR3 protein: CASSPREGASPEAFF

D gene: .
clone size: .
V gene: TRBV3-1/TRBV3-2
J gene: TRBJ2-1
CDR3 DNA: TGTGCCAGCAGCCTCAGAGGGGGGGCAGGGGAGCAGTTCTTC
CDR3 protein: CASSLRGGAGEQFF

D gene: .
clone size: .
V gene: TRBV9
J gene: TRBJ1-1
CDR3 DNA: TGTGCCAGCAGCCCACAAACTGAAGCTTTCTTT
CDR3 protein: CASSPQTEAFF

D gene: TRBD1
clone size: once
V gene: TRBV11-3
J gene: TRBJ1-1
CDR3 DNA: TGTGCCAGCAGCTACACAGGGGACGTCACTGAAGCTTTCTTT
CDR3 protein: CASSYTGDVTEAFF

D gene: .
clone size: few
V gene: TRBV19
J gene: TRBJ1-2
CDR3 DNA: TGTGCCAGTAGTGTTTCGCCCCCGGGTTGGTATGGCTACACCTTC
CDR3 protein: CASSVSPPGWYGYTF

D gene: TRBD1
clone size: .
V gene: TRBV5-1
J gene: TRBJ2-7
CDR3 DNA: TGCGCCAGCAGCTCCGGACAGGGAACCTACGAGCAGTACTTC
CDR3 protein: CASSSGQGTYEQYF

D gene: TRBD2
clone size: .
V gene: TRBV27
J gene: TRBJ2-2
CDR3 DNA: TGTGCCAGCAGTTTTCGGACTAGCGGGGGGGCCGGCGGGGAGCTGTTTTTT
CDR3 protein: CASSFRTSGGAGGELFF

D gene: .
clone size: .
V gene: TRBV19
J gene: TRBJ1-4
CDR3 DNA: TGTGCCAGTACCGCCAGGTCTAATGAAAAACTGTTTTTT
CDR3 protein: CASTARSNEKLFF

D gene: TRBD1
clone size: .
V gene: TRBV14
J gene: TRBJ2-7
CDR3 DNA: TGTGCCAGCAGCCGGGGACAGGGTAGTTTCAACGAGCAGTACTTC
CDR3 protein: CASSRGQGSFNEQYF

D gene: .
clone size: .
V gene: TRBV12-5
J gene: TRBJ2-5
CDR3 DNA: TGTGCTAGTGGTTTTCACCCCCTACGCCAAGAGACCCAGTACTTC
CDR3 protein: CASGFHPLRQETQYF

D gene: .
clone size: .
V gene: TRBV12-3/TRBV12-4
J gene: TRBJ1-2
CDR3 DNA: TGTGCCAGCAGTCCACTAGTGCACTATGGCTACACCTTC
CDR3 protein: CASSPLVHYGYTF

D gene: TRBD1
clone size: .
V gene: TRBV27
J gene: TRBJ2-1
CDR3 DNA: TGTGCCAGCAGTTCCCGGGACAGGGCCAATGAGCAGTTCTTC
CDR3 protein: CASSSRDRANEQFF

D gene: .
clone size: .
V gene: TRBV4-1
J gene: TRBJ2-7
CDR3 DNA: TGCGCCAGCAGCCAAGAAGGGGGTAGTGACGAGCAGTACTTC
CDR3 protein: CASSQEGGSDEQYF

D gene: .
clone size: .
V gene: TRBV18
J gene: TRBJ1-5
CDR3 DNA: TGTGCCAGCTCACCACAAGGAGATAGCAATCAGCCCCAGCATTTT
CDR3 protein: CASSPQGDSNQPQHF

D gene: TRBD1
clone size: .
V gene: TRBV7-2
J gene: TRBJ1-5
CDR3 DNA: TGTGCCAGCAGCTTAGTCACAGGGGATCAGCCCCAGCATTTT
CDR3 protein: CASSLVTGDQPQHF

D gene: .
clone size: .
V gene: TRBV21-1
J gene: TRBJ1-4
CDR3 DNA: TGTGCCAGCAGCAGCCAAAGGGGCTCGACAGACTTTAATGAAAAACTGTTTTTT
CDR3 protein: CASSSQRGSTDFNEKLFF

D gene: .
clone size: .
V gene: TRBV18
J gene: TRBJ2-1
CDR3 DNA: TGTGCCAGCTCACCAGCGTTGCAGGGTGGCTACAATGAGCAGTTCTTC
CDR3 protein: CASSPALQGGYNEQFF

D gene: .
clone size: .
V gene: TRBV19
J gene: TRBJ2-5
CDR3 DNA: TGTGCCAGTAGTAAGTCGCCAGGGGAAAAAGAGACCCAGTACTTC
CDR3 protein: CASSKSPGEKETQYF

D gene: TRBD1
clone size: .
V gene: TRBV7-9
J gene: TRBJ1-5
CDR3 DNA: TGTGCCAGCAGCCCCGGACAGGGCAATCAGCCCCAGCATTTT
CDR3 protein: CASSPGQGNQPQHF

D gene: TRBD1
clone size: once
V gene: TRBV19
J gene: TRBJ2-6
CDR3 DNA: TGTGCCAGCTCACAGGGGTCCTCTGGGGCCAACGTCCTGACTTTC
CDR3 protein: CASSQGSSGANVLTF

D gene: TRBD1
clone size: .
V gene: TRBV25-1
J gene: TRBJ1-2
CDR3 DNA: TGTGCCAGCAGTTTGGGAGACAGGGGGTACACCTTC
CDR3 protein: CASSLGDRGYTF

D gene: TRBD2
clone size: .
V gene: TRBV9
J gene: TRBJ2-3
CDR3 DNA: TGTGCCAGCAGCGTAGGGGGACTAGCGGGGATTAGCACAGATACGCAGTATTTT
CDR3 protein: CASSVGGLAGISTDTQYF

D gene: TRBD1
clone size: once
V gene: TRBV24-1
J gene: TRBJ1-2
CDR3 DNA: TGTGCCACCAGTGATTCGGGACAGGACTATGGCTACACCTTC
CDR3 protein: CATSDSGQDYGYTF

D gene: .
clone size: .
V gene: TRBV1
J gene: TRBJ2-5
CDR3 DNA: TGCACCAGCAGCCAAGATGTGGTGCGACTAGCCCGGTACGAGACCCAGTACTTC
CDR3 protein: CTSSQDVVRLARYETQYF

D gene: .
clone size: .
V gene: TRBV15
J gene: TRBJ2-7
CDR3 DNA: TGTGCCACCAGCAGAGATCAGGGGGGTCGCTACGAGCAGTACTTC
CDR3 protein: CATSRDQGGRYEQYF

D gene: TRBD1
clone size: .
V gene: TRBV5-5
J gene: TRBJ1-1
CDR3 DNA: TGTGCCAGCAGCCGAGACAGGGACACTGAAGCTTTCTTT
CDR3 protein: CASSRDRDTEAFF

D gene: .
clone size: .
V gene: TRBV10-2
J gene: TRBJ1-2
CDR3 DNA: TGCGCCAGCAGTGAGTCGGCAGGGGTCGCCTATGGCTACACCTTC
CDR3 protein: CASSESAGVAYGYTF

D gene: .
clone size: medium-sized
V gene: TRBV6-1
J gene: TRBJ1-4
CDR3 DNA: TGTGCCAGCAGTGAATCGGGGGAGGCTGAAAAACTGTTTTTT
CDR3 protein: CASSESGEAEKLFF

D gene: TRBD2
clone size: .
V gene: TRBV12-5
J gene: TRBJ2-1
CDR3 DNA: TGTGCTAGTGGTTTGGTACTAGCGGGGGCCTCGGGGCAGTTCTTC
CDR3 protein: CASGLVLAGASGQFF

D gene: TRBD1
clone size: once
V gene: TRBV19
J gene: TRBJ1-2
CDR3 DNA: TGTGCCAGTAGTACACAGGGGAGGCTCACTTATGGCTACACCTTC
CDR3 protein: CASSTQGRLTYGYTF

D gene: .
clone size: .
V gene: TRBV20-1
J gene: TRBJ1-2
CDR3 DNA: TGCAGTGCTAGTGGCGGGAACGACTATGGCTACACCTTC
CDR3 protein: CSASGGNDYGYTF

D gene: .
clone size: .
V gene: TRBV3-1/TRBV3-2
J gene: TRBJ2-1
CDR3 DNA: TGTGCCAGCAGCGGGCTCTACAATGAGCAGTTCTTC
CDR3 protein: CASSGLYNEQFF

D gene: TRBD1
clone size: .
V gene: TRBV19
J gene: TRBJ1-1
CDR3 DNA: TGTGCCAGTAGTATGCGGACAGGGAACACTGAAGCTTTCTTT
CDR3 protein: CASSMRTGNTEAFF

D gene: .
clone size: .
V gene: TRBV12-5
J gene: TRBJ2-2
CDR3 DNA: TGTGCTAGTGGTTTGGTACTTCAAACCGGGGAGCTGTTTTTT
CDR3 protein: CASGLVLQTGELFF

D gene: TRBD1
clone size: few
V gene: TRBV2
J gene: TRBJ2-7
CDR3 DNA: TGTGCCAGCAGGGAAAAAAGGACAGGGTCCCACGAGCAGTACTTC
CDR3 protein: CASREKRTGSHEQYF

D gene: .
clone size: .
V gene: TRBV3-1/TRBV3-2
J gene: TRBJ2-1
CDR3 DNA: TGTGCCAGCAGCCAAACTTTCACCTTGCATGAGCAGTTCTTC
CDR3 protein: CASSQTFTLHEQFF

D gene: .
clone size: .
V gene: TRBV2
J gene: TRBJ2-1
CDR3 DNA: TGTGCCAGCATTCTCATCCCAACTAGCTCCTACAATGAGCAGTTCTTC
CDR3 protein: CASILIPTSSYNEQFF

D gene: .
clone size: .
V gene: TRBV5-1
J gene: TRBJ1-4
CDR3 DNA: TGCGCCAGCAGCTTTGATCAGGTCCGGGAGGAAAAACTGTTTTTT
CDR3 protein: CASSFDQVREEKLFF

D gene: .
clone size: .
V gene: TRBV9
J gene: TRBJ1-4
CDR3 DNA: TGTGCCAGCAGCGTTGGGCAGCTTAATGAAAAACTGTTTTTT
CDR3 protein: CASSVGQLNEKLFF

D gene: TRBD2
clone size: .
V gene: TRBV6-5
J gene: TRBJ2-5
CDR3 DNA: TGTGCCAGCAGCACCGGGACTACACAAGAGACCCAGTACTTC
CDR3 protein: CASSTGTTQETQYF

D gene: TRBD2
clone size: .
V gene: TRBV5-4
J gene: TRBJ2-5
CDR3 DNA: TGTGCCAGCAGCTCCTGGACTAGCGGGGGCTTGTACCAAGAGACCCAGTACTTC
CDR3 protein: CASSSWTSGGLYQETQYF